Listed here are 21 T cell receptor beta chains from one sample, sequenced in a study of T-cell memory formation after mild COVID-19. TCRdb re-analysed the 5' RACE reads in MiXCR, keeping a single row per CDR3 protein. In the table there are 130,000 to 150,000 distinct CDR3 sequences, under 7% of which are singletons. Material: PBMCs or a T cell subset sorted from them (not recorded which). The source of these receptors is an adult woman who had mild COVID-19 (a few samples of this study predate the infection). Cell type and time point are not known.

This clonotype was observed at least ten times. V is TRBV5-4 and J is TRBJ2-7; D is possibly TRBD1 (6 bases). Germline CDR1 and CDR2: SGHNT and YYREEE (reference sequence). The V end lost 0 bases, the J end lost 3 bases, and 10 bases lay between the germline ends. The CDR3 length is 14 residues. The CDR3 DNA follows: TGTGCCAGCAGCTTGGAACAGGGTTACTACGAGCAGTACTTC. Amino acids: CASSLEQGYYEQYF.

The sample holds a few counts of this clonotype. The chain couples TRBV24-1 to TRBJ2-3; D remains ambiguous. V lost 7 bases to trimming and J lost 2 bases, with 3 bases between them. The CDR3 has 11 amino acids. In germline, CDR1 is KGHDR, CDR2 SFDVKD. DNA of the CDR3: TGTGCCACCAGACTCACAGATACGCAGTATTTT. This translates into CATRLTDTQYF.

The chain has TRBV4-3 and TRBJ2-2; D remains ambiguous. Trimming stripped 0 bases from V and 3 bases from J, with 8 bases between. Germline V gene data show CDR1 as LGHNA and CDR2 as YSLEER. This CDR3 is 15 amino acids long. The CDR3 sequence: CASSQDRPYTGELFF. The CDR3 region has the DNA TGCGCCAGCAGCCAAGATCGCCCTTACACCGGGGAGCTGTTTTTT.

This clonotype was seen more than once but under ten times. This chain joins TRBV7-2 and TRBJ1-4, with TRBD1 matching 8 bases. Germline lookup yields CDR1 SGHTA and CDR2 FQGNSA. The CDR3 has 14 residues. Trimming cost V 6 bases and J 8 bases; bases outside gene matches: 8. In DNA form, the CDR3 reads TGTGCCAGCAGGGAGACAGGGGCGGGAGAAAAACTGTTTTTT. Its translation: CASRETGAGEKLFF. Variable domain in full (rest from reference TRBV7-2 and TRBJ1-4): GAGVSQSPSNKVTEKGKDVELRCDPISGHTALYWYRQSLGQGLEFLIYFQGNSAPDKSGLPSDRFSAERTGGSVSTLTIQRTQQEDSAVYLCASRETGAGEKLFFGSGTQLSVL.

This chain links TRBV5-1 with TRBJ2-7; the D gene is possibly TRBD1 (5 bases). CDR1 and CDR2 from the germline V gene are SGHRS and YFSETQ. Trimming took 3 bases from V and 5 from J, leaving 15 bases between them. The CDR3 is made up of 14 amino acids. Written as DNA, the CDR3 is TGCGCCAGCAGCTCGGCTTGGGCACAGGACGAGCAGTACTTC. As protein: CASSSAWAQDEQYF.

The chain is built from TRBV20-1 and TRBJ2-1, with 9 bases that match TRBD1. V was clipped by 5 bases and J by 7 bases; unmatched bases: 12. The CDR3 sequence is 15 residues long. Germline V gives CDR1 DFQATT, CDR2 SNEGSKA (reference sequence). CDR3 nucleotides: TGCAGTGCTGACTCCACCGGGACAGGGCTAAATGAGCAGTTCTTC. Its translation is CSADSTGTGLNEQFF.

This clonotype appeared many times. The CDR3 protein is CASSTGTGAYNEQFF. The CDR3 DNA reads TGTGCCAGCAGCACCGGGACAGGGGCCTACAATGAGCAGTTCTTC. V is TRBV7-9 and J is TRBJ2-1; 10 bases align to TRBD1. Trimming cost V 5 bases and J 2 bases; bases outside gene matches: 3. In germline, CDR1 is SEHNR, CDR2 FQNEAQ (reference sequence). CDR3 length equals 15 residues. The whole variable domain, filled in from reference TRBV7-9 and TRBJ2-1, reads DTGVSQNPRHKITKRGQNVTFRCDPISEHNRLYWYRQTLGQGPEFLTYFQNEAQLEKSRLLSDRFSAERPKGSFSTLEIQRTEQGDSAMYLCASSTGTGAYNEQFFGPGTRLTVL.

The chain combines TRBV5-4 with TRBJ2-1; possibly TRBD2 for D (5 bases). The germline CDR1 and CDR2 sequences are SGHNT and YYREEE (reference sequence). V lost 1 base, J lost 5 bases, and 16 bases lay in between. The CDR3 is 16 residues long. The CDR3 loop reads CASSLIRARGNNEQFF. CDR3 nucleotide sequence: TGTGCCAGCAGCTTGATTCGGGCTAGAGGGAACAATGAGCAGTTCTTC.

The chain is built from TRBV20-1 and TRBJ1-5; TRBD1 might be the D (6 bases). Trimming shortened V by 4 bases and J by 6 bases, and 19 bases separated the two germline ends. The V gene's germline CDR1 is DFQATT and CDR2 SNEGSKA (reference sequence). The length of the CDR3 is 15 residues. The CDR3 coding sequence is TGCAGTGCTACGGGGCGTGGGGGGCAGGGTCAGCCCCAGCATTTT. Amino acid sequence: CSATGRGGQGQPQHF.

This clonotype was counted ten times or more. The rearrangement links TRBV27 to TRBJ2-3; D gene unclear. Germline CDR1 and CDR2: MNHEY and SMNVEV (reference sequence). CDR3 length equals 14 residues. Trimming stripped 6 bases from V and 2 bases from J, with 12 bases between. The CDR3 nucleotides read TGTGCCAGCAGGATCCAGCCCGCCACAGATACGCAGTATTTT. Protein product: CASRIQPATDTQYF.

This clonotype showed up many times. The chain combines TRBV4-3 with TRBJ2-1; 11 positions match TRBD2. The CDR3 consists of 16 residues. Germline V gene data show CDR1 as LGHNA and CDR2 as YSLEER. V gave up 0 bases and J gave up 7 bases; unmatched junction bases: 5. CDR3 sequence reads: CASSQDPGLADNEQFF. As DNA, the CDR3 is TGCGCCAGCAGCCAAGATCCGGGACTAGCGGATAATGAGCAGTTCTTC.

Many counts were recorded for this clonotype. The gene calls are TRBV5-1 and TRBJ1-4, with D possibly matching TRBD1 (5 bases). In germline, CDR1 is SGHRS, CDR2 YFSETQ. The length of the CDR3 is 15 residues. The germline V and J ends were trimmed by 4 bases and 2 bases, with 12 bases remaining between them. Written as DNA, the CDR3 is TGCGCCAGCAGCCTCGGACCAGGGACTAATGAAAAACTGTTTTTT. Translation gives CASSLGPGTNEKLFF.

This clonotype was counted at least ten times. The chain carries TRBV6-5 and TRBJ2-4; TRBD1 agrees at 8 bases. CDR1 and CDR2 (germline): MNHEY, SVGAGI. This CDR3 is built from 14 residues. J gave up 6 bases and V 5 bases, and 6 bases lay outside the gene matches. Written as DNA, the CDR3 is TGTGCCAGCAGTCCCGGACAGGGAAGAAACATTCAGTACTTC. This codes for CASSPGQGRNIQYF.

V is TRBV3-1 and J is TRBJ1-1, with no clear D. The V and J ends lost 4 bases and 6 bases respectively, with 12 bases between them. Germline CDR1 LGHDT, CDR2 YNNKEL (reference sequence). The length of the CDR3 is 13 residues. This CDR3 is CASSPSPRAEAFF. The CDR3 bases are TGTGCCAGCAGCCCGTCTCCTAGGGCTGAAGCTTTCTTT. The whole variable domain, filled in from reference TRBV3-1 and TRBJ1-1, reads DTAVSQTPKYLVTQMGNDKSIKCEQNLGHDTMYWYKQDSKKFLKIMFSYNNKELIINETVPNRFSPKSPDKAHLNLHINSLELGDSAVYFCASSPSPRAEAFFGQGTRLTVV.

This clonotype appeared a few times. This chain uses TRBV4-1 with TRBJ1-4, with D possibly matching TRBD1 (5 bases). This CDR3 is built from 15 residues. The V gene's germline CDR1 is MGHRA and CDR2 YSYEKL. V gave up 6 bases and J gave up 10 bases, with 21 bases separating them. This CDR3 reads CASRHIGAGRGKLFF. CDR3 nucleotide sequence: TGCGCCAGCAGACACATAGGGGCGGGGAGGGGAAAACTGTTTTTT.

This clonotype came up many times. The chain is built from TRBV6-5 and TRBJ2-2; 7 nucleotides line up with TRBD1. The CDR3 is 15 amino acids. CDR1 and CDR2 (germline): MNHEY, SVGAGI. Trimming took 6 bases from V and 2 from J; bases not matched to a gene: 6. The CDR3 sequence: CASRRDSGNTGELFF. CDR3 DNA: TGTGCCAGCAGACGGGACAGCGGAAACACCGGGGAGCTGTTTTTT.

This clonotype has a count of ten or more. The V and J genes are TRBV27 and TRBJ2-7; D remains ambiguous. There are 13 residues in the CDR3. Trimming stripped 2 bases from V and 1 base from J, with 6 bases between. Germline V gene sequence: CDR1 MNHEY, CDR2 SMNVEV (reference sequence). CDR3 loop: CASSLKVSYEQYF. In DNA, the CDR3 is TGTGCCAGCAGTTTAAAGGTTTCCTACGAGCAGTACTTC.

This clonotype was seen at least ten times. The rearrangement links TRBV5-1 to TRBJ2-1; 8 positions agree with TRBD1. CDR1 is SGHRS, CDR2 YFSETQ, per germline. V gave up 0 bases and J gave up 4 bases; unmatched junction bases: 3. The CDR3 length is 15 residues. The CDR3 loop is CASSLDGTGYNEQFF. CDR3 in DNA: TGCGCCAGCAGCTTGGATGGGACAGGATACAATGAGCAGTTCTTC.

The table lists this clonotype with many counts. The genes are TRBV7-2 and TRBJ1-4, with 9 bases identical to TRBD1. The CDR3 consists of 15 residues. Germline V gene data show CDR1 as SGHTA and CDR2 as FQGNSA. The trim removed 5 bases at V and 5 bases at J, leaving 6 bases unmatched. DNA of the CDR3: TGTGCCAGCAGCAGGGCCGGGACAGGGAATGAAAAACTGTTTTTT. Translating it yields CASSRAGTGNEKLFF.

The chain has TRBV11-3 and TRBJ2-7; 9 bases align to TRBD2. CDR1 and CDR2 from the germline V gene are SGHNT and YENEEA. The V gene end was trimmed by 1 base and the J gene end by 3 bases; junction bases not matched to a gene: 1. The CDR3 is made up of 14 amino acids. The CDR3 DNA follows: TGTGCCAGCAGCTTAGGACTAGCGGACTACGAGCAGTACTTC. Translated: CASSLGLADYEQYF.

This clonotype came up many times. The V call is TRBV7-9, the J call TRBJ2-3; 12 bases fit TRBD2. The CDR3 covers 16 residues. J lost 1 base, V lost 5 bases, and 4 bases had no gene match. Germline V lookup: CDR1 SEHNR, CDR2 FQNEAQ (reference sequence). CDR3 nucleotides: TGTGCCAGCAGCGCCCGGACTAGCGGGGGCACAGATACGCAGTATTTT. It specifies CASSARTSGGTDTQYF.